The TCR beta chain under discussion was sequenced for a study of T-cell reconstitution after alpha-beta-depleted transplantation in children. The TCRbeta library was prepared with unique molecular identifiers. TCRdb processed the PCR reads anew with MiXCR; each CDR3 protein has one entry. The table lists around 370,000 distinct CDR3 sequences, approximately 10% of them singletons. The CDR3 contains 15 residues. In germline, CDR1 is SQVTM, CDR2 ANQGSEA. V shed 3 bases and J 2 bases; nucleotides not matched to a gene: 6. The sample holds many counts of this clonotype. The sample consisted of PBMCs from the stem cell graft donor, taken from the stem cell graft. The receptor was isolated from a human donor who donated a stem cell graft to a child with acute lymphoblastic leukemia. The gene calls are TRBV29-1 and TRBJ2-3, with 9 bases fitting TRBD2. In nucleotides, the CDR3 is TGCAGCGTTGATTCGTCTAGCGGGAACACAGATACGCAGTATTTT. Translation gives CSVDSSSGNTDTQYF.